The entry below gives a single TCR beta chain sequence along with its context. Measured with immunoSEQ multiplex PCR; TCRdb has only the in-frame clones, and not every one. The table lists 45,000 to 55,000 clones, about 92% of them singletons, with over 8.5% in the top ten. The CDR3 consists of 15 residues. Between the trimmed V and J ends, which lost 6 bases and 8 bases, there was a span of 20 bases. Germline CDR1 reads LNHDA; CDR2 reads SQIVND (reference sequence). The genes are TRBV19 and TRBJ2-1, with D unclear. This sequence was found in a man aged 40-49 years with rheumatoid arthritis. Material for sequencing was PBMCs. The CDR3 is CASRPLGSESDEQFF. CDR3 DNA: TGTGCCAGTAGGCCGCTCGGGTCAGAGAGCGATGAGCAGTTCTTC.